What follows is one T cell receptor beta chain and its context. Its antigen remains unknown. The data were obtained in a study of identical twins. From germline, CDR1 is SGHVS and CDR2 FNYEAQ. The CDR3 covers 18 residues. V lost 4 bases, J lost 2 bases, and 18 bases lay in between. Whole-study results and caveats: Memory repertoires showed no such pattern, whereas abundant cord blood beta clonotypes carried fewer insertions. Twins showed weaker excess sharing in their beta out-of-frame sequences.

Each CDR3 protein is one row after TCRdb ran MiXCR on the 5' RACE reads. In the table there are some 730,000 distinct CDR3 sequences, 15% to 20% of which are singletons. This sample also belongs to another study, concerning T cells expressing NK-cell markers. That publication notes: There were seven HCMV-seropositive donors and one seronegative donor among the eight sequenced.

Sequenced material: PBMCs. The receptor's source is a young woman in good health. The rearrangement links TRBV7-6 to TRBJ2-6, with a possible D match to TRBD2 (6 bases). This chain's CDR3 is CASSSPTSRGPGANVLTF. CDR3 coding DNA: TGTGCCAGCAGCTCCCCGACTAGTAGGGGCCCTGGGGCCAACGTCCTGACTTTC.